This TCR beta chain was sequenced for a study of CD8+CD57+ T cells in acquired aplastic anemia. TCR beta VDJ combinations and CDR3 sequences were profiled from genomic DNA. Using its own MiXCR run on the reads, TCRdb lists one record per CDR3 protein. The sample records some 120,000 distinct CDR3 sequences, approximately 40% being singletons. Before being chosen for sequencing, patients had shown CD8+CD57+ cell expansion by flow cytometry. The study sampled blood from patients who had received no therapy. V was shortened by 8 bases and J by 8 bases, with 15 bases between the two germline ends. This CDR3 comprises 13 residues. CDR1 and CDR2 from the germline V gene are MGHDK and SYGVNS.

The sequenced sample consisted of sorted CD4+, CD8+, or CD8+CD57+ T cells (not recorded which) from PBMCs. This clonotype was obtained from a human donor with aplastic anemia. The chain uses TRBV25-1 and TRBJ1-4; possible D gene TRBD1, 5 bases. DNA for the CDR3: TGTGCCAGCCGGAATTCTGGGGGGGAAAAACTGTTTTTT. Translation: CASRNSGGEKLFF.